The 27 T cell receptor beta chains given below trace back to one sample, sequenced in a study of identical twins. In TCRdb, the 5' RACE reads were re-called with MiXCR into one record per CDR3 protein. The profile covers around 200,000 distinct CDR3 sequences, with over 8% appearing a single time and 5% to 6% taken by the ten largest. The specimen sequenced was memory (CD45RO+) T cells sorted from blood. The origin of the receptors is a young woman in good health.

This clonotype was detected a few times. The chain couples TRBV5-1 to TRBJ2-7; possible D gene TRBD1, 5 bases. This CDR3 is 12 amino acids long. Germline CDR1 reads SGHRS; CDR2 reads YFSETQ. Trimming took 1 base from V and 6 from J, leaving 8 bases between them. The DNA for the CDR3 is TGCGCCAGCAGCTTGCAAGGGGTCGAGCAGTACTTC. This encodes CASSLQGVEQYF.

This clonotype occurred a few times. The rearrangement joins TRBV20-1 to TRBJ2-5, with TRBD2 matching 7 bases. The trim removed 6 bases at V and 0 bases at J, leaving 10 bases unmatched. The CDR3 consists of 15 residues. Germline loops: CDR1 DFQATT, CDR2 SNEGSKA (reference sequence). The CDR3 spells CSATRPAGNQETQYF. The CDR3 DNA follows: TGCAGTGCCACACGGCCAGCGGGGAACCAAGAGACCCAGTACTTC.

V usage is TRBV28 and J usage is TRBJ1-1, with D possibly being TRBD1 (5 bases). This CDR3 is 17 amino acids long. Germline V gene lookup returns CDR1 MDHEN and CDR2 SYDVKM. The V and J ends lost 3 bases and 4 bases respectively, with 21 bases between them. The CDR3 here is CASSLGRVSGWSTEAFF. In DNA, the CDR3 is TGTGCCAGCAGTTTGGGCAGGGTATCGGGGTGGAGCACTGAAGCTTTCTTT.

This clonotype was seen repeatedly, ten times or more. CDR3: CASSRPGQIGGELFF. The CDR3 coding sequence is TGTGCCAGCAGTCGCCCGGGACAGATTGGCGGGGAGCTGTTTTTT. The rearrangement uses TRBV12-3 or TRBV12-4 and TRBJ2-2, with 7 nucleotides matching TRBD1. V was pared by 5 bases and J by 7 bases, with 10 bases of the junction left unmatched. The CDR3 consists of 15 residues.

This clonotype was observed at least ten times. CDR3 sequence (DNA): TGCAGCGTTGTGGGGTGGGGCGTTGGGAACACCGGGGAGCTGTTTTTT. Protein: CSVVGWGVGNTGELFF. The rearrangement joins TRBV29-1 to TRBJ2-2; D is possibly TRBD1 (5 bases). The CDR3 has 16 amino acids. Germline CDR1 and CDR2: SQVTM and ANQGSEA. Trimming removed 4 bases from V and 1 base from J, with 16 bases in between.

J is TRBJ2-7 and V is TRBV11-2, with TRBD1 matching 8 bases. J was trimmed by 5 bases and V by 5 bases; bases with no gene match: 8. CDR1 is SGHAT, CDR2 FQNNGV, per germline. The CDR3 has 14 residues. The CDR3 sequence is CASSTGQGRDEQYF. The CDR3 coding sequence is TGTGCCAGCAGCACAGGACAGGGTCGAGACGAGCAGTACTTC.

This chain uses TRBV7-2 with TRBJ2-7, with D possibly TRBD2 on 6 matching bases. Germline values: CDR1 SGHTA, CDR2 FQGNSA. The V and J ends lost 3 bases and 0 bases respectively, with 12 bases between them. The CDR3 loop spans 15 amino acids. The CDR3 spells CASSFSGSTSYEQYF. The CDR3 DNA follows: TGTGCCAGCAGCTTTTCCGGGAGTACCTCCTACGAGCAGTACTTC.

This clonotype appeared many times. J is TRBJ1-1 and V is TRBV3-1; 7 nucleotides align to TRBD1. V dropped 5 bases and J dropped 5; count of bases not matched to a gene: 20. Germline lookup yields CDR1 LGHDT and CDR2 YNNKEL (reference sequence). The CDR3 spans 18 residues. CDR3 in DNA: TGTGCCAGCAGCTTCAGGGTGGAGGGGGCAGGAGGAAGTACTGAAGCTTTCTTT. It yields the protein CASSFRVEGAGGSTEAFF.

Concerning this clonotype: A much larger clone differs from this one at a single base, so this may be a read error. V and J are TRBV5-5 and TRBJ2-7; possible D gene TRBD2, 6 bases. From germline, CDR1 is SGHKS and CDR2 YYEKEE (reference sequence). The V gene lost 0 bases and the J gene lost 4 bases, with 14 bases spanning the gap. The CDR3 sequence is 15 residues long. CDR3 loop: CASSLAPGDTYEQYF. CDR3 sequence (DNA): TGTGCCAGCAGCTTGGCTCCGGGGGATACGTACGAGCAGTACTTC.

This clonotype has a handful of counts. The chain carries TRBV6-1 and TRBJ2-3; D is uncertain. The CDR3 totals 14 residues. Germline V gene sequence: CDR1 MNHNS, CDR2 SASEGT. With 11 bases removed from V and 2 bases from J, the gap between germline ends came to 17 bases. CDR3 sequence reads: CASKTVMITDTQYF. CDR3 DNA: TGTGCCTCAAAGACGGTGATGATCACAGATACGCAGTATTTT.

The chain uses TRBV5-1 and TRBJ2-7; 7 nucleotides line up with TRBD2. CDR1 and CDR2 (germline): SGHRS, YFSETQ. V shed 7 bases and J 5 bases; nucleotides not matched to a gene: 12. The CDR3 totals 14 residues. CDR3 DNA: TGCGCCAGCGCCCGGATGGGAGGGACTGACGAGCAGTACTTC. Its translation: CASARMGGTDEQYF. Full variable domain (missing parts from reference TRBV5-1 and TRBJ2-7): KAGVTQTPRYLIKTRGQQVTLSCSPISGHRSVSWYQQTPGQGLQFLFEYFSETQRNKGNFPGRFSGRQFSNSRSEMNVSTLELGDSALYLCASARMGGTDEQYFGPGTRLTVT.

In this sample, this clonotype turned up a few times. This rearrangement joins TRBV4-1 to TRBJ2-1, with a possible D match to TRBD2 (5 bases). V lost 1 base and J lost 8, with 15 bases in between. The germline V gene encodes CDR1 MGHRA and CDR2 YSYEKL. The CDR3 has 15 amino acids. This CDR3 is CASSQGETSGDEQFF. CDR3 DNA sequence: TGCGCCAGCAGCCAAGGCGAGACGTCCGGGGATGAGCAGTTCTTC.

This clonotype was found many times. This chain uses TRBV12-3 or TRBV12-4 with TRBJ2-1; 9 bases line up with TRBD2. The CDR3 is made up of 16 amino acids. The trim removed 2 bases at V and 7 bases at J, leaving 9 bases unmatched. CDR3 bases: TGTGCCAGCAGTTTATATGTAGCGGGAGAGTCGAATGAGCAGTTCTTC. Translated, it gives CASSLYVAGESNEQFF.

In this sample, this clonotype turned up many times. This sequence joins TRBV18 and TRBJ1-1, with a tentative D call TRBD1 (6 bases). Germline V lookup: CDR1 KGHSH, CDR2 LQKENI. There are 13 residues in the CDR3. Trimming removed 5 bases at V and 1 base at J, with 8 bases between. CDR3 amino acids: CASSGQKNTEAFF. The CDR3 nucleotides read TGTGCCAGCTCAGGACAGAAGAACACTGAAGCTTTCTTT.

In its sample, this clonotype was seen many times. CDR3 DNA: TGCAGTGCTAGGGGACTAGCGGGAACATCCTACAATGAGCAGTTCTTC. Protein sequence: CSARGLAGTSYNEQFF. This chain uses TRBV20-1 with TRBJ2-1; TRBD2 agrees at 13 bases. V lost 3 bases to trimming and J lost 1 base; unmatched junction nucleotides: 3. Germline-derived CDR1 and CDR2 are DFQATT and SNEGSKA (reference sequence). The length of the CDR3 is 16 residues.

V is TRBV20-1 and J is TRBJ2-7; the D gene could be TRBD1 or TRBD2 (5 bases each). The ends were cut back, 0 bases at V and 2 bases at J, with 11 bases in the middle. Looked up from germline, CDR1 is DFQATT and CDR2 is SNEGSKA (reference sequence). The CDR3 loop spans 14 amino acids. The DNA of the CDR3 is TGCAGTGCTAGAGATCAGAGGGGAGCCTACGAGCAGTACTTC. Its translation: CSARDQRGAYEQYF.

The J gene is TRBJ1-1, the V gene TRBV2; D is undetermined. Germline V gives CDR1 SNHLY, CDR2 FYNNEI. The V gene lost 6 bases and the J gene lost 6 bases, with 17 bases spanning the gap. The CDR3 extends over 14 amino acids. CDR3 region: CASSSLFTGAEAFF. The CDR3 nucleotides are TGTGCCAGCAGCTCCTTGTTCACGGGTGCTGAAGCTTTCTTT. The whole variable domain, remainder taken from reference TRBV2 and TRBJ1-1, is EPEVTQTPSHQVTQMGQEVILRCVPISNHLYFYWYRQILGQKVEFLVSFYNNEISEKSEIFDDQFSVERPDGSNFTLKIRSTKLEDSAMYFCASSSLFTGAEAFFGQGTRLTVV.

This clonotype was counted ten times or more. This rearrangement joins TRBV12-3 or TRBV12-4 to TRBJ1-1; D is undetermined. V was cut by 6 bases and J by 6 bases, with 8 bases left in between. The CDR3 is 11 residues long. This CDR3 reads CASSFSPEAFF. CDR3 DNA: TGTGCCAGCAGCTTTAGTCCTGAAGCTTTCTTT.

The chain couples TRBV7-2 to TRBJ1-1; D is possibly TRBD1 (6 bases). The V gene lost 5 bases and the J gene lost 3 bases, with 13 bases spanning the gap. The CDR3 has 14 residues. The V gene's germline CDR1 is SGHTA and CDR2 FQGNSA. This CDR3 reads CASSPHQGYTEAFF. CDR3 in DNA: TGTGCCAGCAGCCCCCACCAGGGGTACACTGAAGCTTTCTTT.

The chain joins TRBV9 to TRBJ2-7; possible D gene TRBD2, 6 bases. Trimming took 4 bases from V and 4 from J, leaving 12 bases between them. The CDR3 is 13 residues long. Germline V gives CDR1 SGDLS, CDR2 YYNGEE. The CDR3 region has the DNA TGTGCCAGCAGCCCGGCGGGGCGTTACGAGCAGTACTTC. Translating gives CASSPAGRYEQYF.

V usage is TRBV3-1 and J usage is TRBJ2-5, with 7 bases aligning to TRBD2. This CDR3 has 14 residues. Per the germline V gene, CDR1 is LGHDT and CDR2 is YNNKEL (reference sequence). J was trimmed by 3 bases and V by 4 bases; bases with no gene match: 5. The CDR3 here is CASSPSGVKETQYF. The CDR3, as DNA: TGTGCCAGCAGCCCCAGCGGGGTTAAAGAGACCCAGTACTTC.

This clonotype was seen only a few times. The gene calls are TRBV6-1 and TRBJ2-3; tentatively, D is TRBD2 (6 bases). The germline V and J ends were trimmed by 11 bases and 3 bases, with 18 bases remaining between them. CDR1 and CDR2 (germline): MNHNS, SASEGT. The CDR3 has 14 residues. CDR3 nucleotide sequence: TGTGCCGGGGGGTCGTATCGTGGGACAGATACGCAGTATTTT. Protein product: CAGGSYRGTDTQYF.

This clonotype was recorded a few times. The chain couples TRBV10-3 to TRBJ1-3, with D maybe TRBD1 (5 bases). Germline values: CDR1 ENHRY, CDR2 SYGVKD. The V end lost 8 bases, the J end lost 3 bases, and 8 bases lay between the germline ends. CDR3 size: 12 residues. The CDR3 spells CAIEGNGNTIYF. For the CDR3, the DNA is TGTGCCATCGAGGGGAATGGAAACACCATATATTTT.

This clonotype was counted a few times. The chain carries TRBV5-1 and TRBJ2-7, with D possibly TRBD1 on 6 matching bases. The germline V gene has CDR1 SGHRS and CDR2 YFSETQ. The CDR3 is made up of 13 amino acids. Trimming took 5 bases from V and 3 from J, leaving 12 bases between them. The CDR3 sequence is CASSQGHLYEQYF. The CDR3 coding sequence is TGCGCCAGCAGTCAGGGACACCTCTACGAGCAGTACTTC.

This chain uses TRBV2 with TRBJ2-3; D remains ambiguous. V lost 3 bases to trimming and J lost 5 bases, with 9 bases between them. The CDR3 is made up of 13 amino acids. Germline V gene sequence: CDR1 SNHLY, CDR2 FYNNEI. CDR3 loop: CASSDMDQDTQYF. CDR3 coding DNA: TGTGCCAGCAGTGATATGGATCAAGATACGCAGTATTTT.

This clonotype was picked up a small number of times. The chain joins TRBV7-9 to TRBJ2-3; TRBD2 aligns across 10 bases. There are 16 residues in the CDR3. Trimming took 2 bases from V and 4 from J; bases not matched to a gene: 6. Per the germline V gene, CDR1 is SEHNR and CDR2 is FQNEAQ (reference sequence). CDR3 bases: TGTGCCAGCAGCTTAAGGACTAGCGGAAGGGCAGATACGCAGTATTTT. This gives the protein CASSLRTSGRADTQYF.

This clonotype was seen more than once but under ten times. The chain links TRBV12-5 to TRBJ2-2, with 12 bases matching TRBD2. Germline-derived CDR1 and CDR2 are LGHNT and FRNRAP. CDR3 size: 16 residues. The V and J ends lost 9 bases and 2 bases, in that order; junction bases with no gene match: 7. DNA of the CDR3: TGTGCTAGCCGCTCCGGACTAGCGGGAAACACCGGGGAGCTGTTTTTT. It codes for CASRSGLAGNTGELFF.